These 28 T cell receptor beta chains were sequenced from one sample in a study of T cells in Graves' hyperthyroidism and ophthalmopathy (dated by TCRdb to about 2019). The method behind the library was multiplex PCR. Sequencing relied on an Illumina HiSeq 2000. Amplification of TCR beta CDR3 regions was carried out from RNA transcripts. A first-round RT-PCR of the TCR CDR3 used the HTBI primer set with the Qiagen OneStep RT-PCR kit. TCRdb reanalyzed the raw reads on its own, using fastp at Q25 for trimming and MiXCR for clone calling, and kept in-frame beta chains. Rows matching on CDR3 protein sequence are summarized as one entry with the most common DNA and genes. The sample table shows about 350,000 distinct CDR3 sequences, and roughly 14% are seen once. The top ten clonotypes cover around 24% of the sample. The specimen sequenced was blood. These receptors were collected from a woman aged 30 to 39 with Graves' hyperthyroidism.

Only a few counts were recorded for this clonotype. The V and J genes are TRBV20-1 and TRBJ2-5; D is unclear. The CDR3 has 12 residues. Germline V gives CDR1 DFQATT, CDR2 SNEGSKA (reference sequence). With 4 bases removed from V and 2 bases from J, the gap between germline ends came to 8 bases. The CDR3, as DNA: TGCAGTGCTATCCCCCGACAAGAGACCCAGTACTTC. Its protein product is CSAIPRQETQYF.

This clonotype was counted a few times. The germline gene is not matched at one end of the junction; a read error may be the cause. The chain carries TRBV13 and TRBJ1-6, with D hard to call. The CDR3 loop spans 14 amino acids. Germline assignment: CDR1 PRHDT and CDR2 FYEKMQ (reference sequence). CDR3 nucleotide sequence: TGTGCCAGCAGCCTAGGACGTTATAATTCACCCCTCCACTTT. Residues: CASSLGRYNSPLHF.

This clonotype was detected many times. V usage is TRBV19 and J usage is TRBJ1-1; a weak D match, TRBD1 (5 bases). The CDR3 extends over 15 amino acids. Germline CDR1 LNHDA, CDR2 SQIVND (reference sequence). V was pared by 1 base and J by 1 base, with 10 bases between. DNA of the CDR3: TGTGCCAGTAGTATAGGGGGGACGGAGAACACTGAAGCTTTCTTT. Encoded protein: CASSIGGTENTEAFF. Based on the CDR3 plus reference TRBV19 and TRBJ1-1, the full variable domain is DGGITQSPKYLFRKEGQNVTLSCEQNLNHDAMYWYRQDPGQGLRLIYYSQIVNDFQKGDIAEGYSVSREKKESFPLTVTSAQKNPTAFYLCASSIGGTENTEAFFGQGTRLTVV.

This clonotype was observed a handful of times. The V and J genes are TRBV20-1 and TRBJ2-1, with 15 bases identical to TRBD2. V trimming: 6 bases; J trimming: 9 bases; junction bases outside the gene matches: 12. Germline V lookup: CDR1 DFQATT, CDR2 SNEGSKA (reference sequence). The CDR3 consists of 16 residues. The CDR3 DNA follows: TGCAGTGCGAGGACTAGCGGGAGGGCAGGCATTCGTGAGCAGTTCTTC. It codes for CSARTSGRAGIREQFF.

This clonotype was recorded at least ten times. The chain has TRBV2 and TRBJ2-4, with 9 bases fitting TRBD1. The CDR3 is 16 residues long. With V trimmed by 1 base and J by 4 bases, 5 bases remained unmatched. Germline CDR1 and CDR2: SNHLY and FYNNEI. The CDR3 DNA is TGTGCCAGCAGTGAAGGCACAGGGGGCCGTAAAAACATTCAGTACTTC. Protein sequence: CASSEGTGGRKNIQYF.

This clonotype has just a few counts. This chain uses TRBV4-1 with TRBJ2-6; TRBD2 agrees at 12 bases. Losses at the gene ends were 3 bases for V and 0 bases for J; bases not matched to a gene: 0. Germline V gene data show CDR1 as MGHRA and CDR2 as YSYEKL. CDR3 length: 17 residues. DNA for the CDR3: TGCGCCAGCAGCCAGGGACTAGCGGGCTCTGGGGCCAACGTCCTGACTTTC. Its protein is CASSQGLAGSGANVLTF.

This chain uses TRBV28 with TRBJ2-3, with 8 bases lining up with TRBD1. The germline V gene encodes CDR1 MDHEN and CDR2 SYDVKM. The CDR3 length is 18 residues. Unmatched junction bases numbered 11, after V lost 1 base and J lost 2 bases. DNA of the CDR3: TGTGCCAGCAGTTTATCCCTCATGACAGGGGAAAACACAGATACGCAGTATTTT. This sequence encodes CASSLSLMTGENTDTQYF.

Remarks on this clonotype: This sequence may be a read error, since a much larger clone differs from it by one base. The rearrangement uses TRBV18 and TRBJ2-7, with 8 bases fitting TRBD1. The CDR3 contains 12 residues. The germline gives CDR1 KGHSH, CDR2 LQKENI. This CDR3 reads CAISPGQGEQYF. The CDR3 bases are TGTGCCATCTCACCCGGACAGGGCGAGCAGTACTTC.

This clonotype was counted at least ten times. V gene TRBV28 combines with J gene TRBJ2-7; D unclear. V lost 10 bases to trimming and J lost 6 bases, with 10 bases between them. This CDR3 has 10 residues. Germline loops: CDR1 MDHEN, CDR2 SYDVKM. CDR3 sequence reads: CAIPQSEQYF. The CDR3 DNA sequence: TGTGCCATACCTCAGAGCGAGCAGTACTTC.

This clonotype was recorded many times. The rearrangement joins TRBV7-2 to TRBJ2-7; 8 bases fit TRBD2. After removal of 5 bases from V and 3 bases from J, the junction contained 6 bases not matched to a gene. The CDR3 is 14 residues long. CDR1 and CDR2 (germline): SGHTA, FQGNSA. This chain's CDR3 is CASSRTSGYYEQYF. The DNA for the CDR3 is TGTGCCAGCAGCCGCACTAGCGGCTACTACGAGCAGTACTTC.

The rearrangement links TRBV7-8 to TRBJ2-3; D is perhaps TRBD1 or TRBD2 (5 bases each). There are 18 residues in the CDR3. Germline V gene sequence: CDR1 SGHVS, CDR2 FQNEAQ. V shed 3 bases and J shed 2 bases, with 21 bases lying between them. CDR3 DNA sequence: TGTGCCAGCAGCTTTGGACCCTTGGGGGAGCTCAACACAGATACGCAGTATTTT. As protein: CASSFGPLGELNTDTQYF. The full variable domain, completed using reference TRBV7-8 and TRBJ2-3, is GAGVSQSPRYKVAKRGQDVALRCDPISGHVSLFWYQQALGQGPEFLTYFQNEAQLDKSGLPSDRFFAERPEGSVSTLKIQRTQQEDSAVYLCASSFGPLGELNTDTQYFGPGTRLTVL.

The rearrangement links TRBV20-1 to TRBJ2-5; D may match TRBD1 or TRBD2 (5 bases each). The CDR3 is 12 amino acids. Trimming left V 8 bases short and J 5 bases short, with 15 bases between. Germline CDR1 DFQATT, CDR2 SNEGSKA (reference sequence). CDR3 in DNA: TGCAGTTGCACGAGGGGCGAGGAGACCCAGTACTTC. Its protein is CSCTRGEETQYF.

The table lists this clonotype with many counts. This chain uses TRBV20-1 with TRBJ2-7; D is perhaps TRBD1 or TRBD2 (5 bases each). The V end was cut by 4 bases, the J end by 6 bases, with 16 bases between. This CDR3 has 13 amino acids. From germline, CDR1 is DFQATT and CDR2 SNEGSKA (reference sequence). The CDR3 sequence: CSATTVGDTEQYF. In DNA form, the CDR3 reads TGCAGTGCTACGACGGTGGGGGATACCGAGCAGTACTTC.

Concerning this clonotype: A single base separates this from a much larger clone, so it may be a read error. The chain employs TRBV14 and TRBJ2-2; D perhaps matches TRBD1 (6 bases). The CDR3 is made up of 15 amino acids. Germline loops: CDR1 SGHDN, CDR2 FVKESK. The V end lost 3 bases, the J end lost 0 bases, and 8 bases lay between the germline ends. In nucleotides, the CDR3 is TGTGCCAGCAGCCAGGGACATGCGAACACCGGGGAGCTGTTTTTT. Protein sequence: CASSQGHANTGELFF. The full variable domain, completed using reference TRBV14 and TRBJ2-2, is EAGVTQFPSHSVIEKGQTVTLRCDPISGHDNLYWYRRVMGKEIKFLLHFVKESKQDESGMPNNRFLAERTGGTYSTLKVQPAELEDSGVYFCASSQGHANTGELFFGEGSRLTVL.

This clonotype was detected many times. The chain is built from TRBV7-9 and TRBJ2-7, with D maybe TRBD1 (5 bases). With 5 bases removed from V and 7 bases from J, the gap between germline ends came to 15 bases. This CDR3 contains 13 residues. Germline CDR1 SEHNR, CDR2 FQNEAQ (reference sequence). In nucleotides, the CDR3 is TGTGCCAGCAGCACCCCCAGGGTGGGTGAGCAGTACTTC. Protein product: CASSTPRVGEQYF.

The chain employs TRBV20-1 and TRBJ2-3; 10 bases match TRBD2. V shed 6 bases, J shed 6 bases, and the junction held 15 bases outside the gene matches. The CDR3 runs 16 residues. Germline assignment: CDR1 DFQATT and CDR2 SNEGSKA (reference sequence). The CDR3 DNA is TGCAGTGCCGGGGAGTCCGGGACTAGCGTCGGGGATACGCAGTATTTT. Amino acid sequence: CSAGESGTSVGDTQYF.

V gene TRBV28 combines with J gene TRBJ1-1; D remains ambiguous. CDR3 length: 12 residues. CDR1 is MDHEN and CDR2 is SYDVKM in the germline V gene. The V end lost 4 bases, the J end lost 3 bases, and 6 bases lay between the germline ends. The CDR3 is CASSYEYTEAFF. The CDR3 DNA is TGTGCCAGCAGTTACGAGTACACTGAAGCTTTCTTT.

This clonotype occurred a few times. The chain employs TRBV28 and TRBJ2-6; no firm D call. V was cut by 6 bases and J by 0 bases, with 15 bases left in between. This CDR3 has 17 residues. Germline V gene sequence: CDR1 MDHEN, CDR2 SYDVKM. DNA of the CDR3: TGTGCCAGCAGCTTCCCCGTAAGGGCCTCTGGGGCCAACGTCCTGACTTTC. It codes for CASSFPVRASGANVLTF.

This clonotype has a count of ten or more. The chain couples TRBV6-6 to TRBJ2-1, with D perhaps TRBD2 (5 bases). Trimming left V 0 bases short and J 7 bases short, with 16 bases between. CDR1 and CDR2 (germline): MNHNY, SVGAGI (reference sequence). The CDR3 contains 16 residues. The CDR3 region has the DNA TGTGCCAGCAGTTACTCGTTGGAGACTACCAGGAATGAGCAGTTCTTC. Translation: CASSYSLETTRNEQFF.

The CDR3 protein is CSAGRPLHF. The CDR3 DNA sequence: TGCAGTGCGGGACGGCCCCTCCACTTT. The gene calls are TRBV20-1 and TRBJ1-6; a possible D gene is TRBD1 (5 bases). Trimming pared 6 bases from V and 13 bases from J, leaving 7 bases between. CDR3 length equals 9 residues. CDR1 and CDR2 (germline): DFQATT, SNEGSKA (reference sequence).

This clonotype occurred a few times. This chain connects TRBV11-2 to TRBJ2-7; D not certain. V lost 3 bases and J lost 2, with 11 bases in between. The germline gives CDR1 SGHAT, CDR2 FQNNGV. The CDR3 runs 14 residues. CDR3 sequence: CASSLTTYTYEQYF. CDR3 bases: TGTGCCAGCAGCTTGACGACTTATACCTACGAGCAGTACTTC.

In the case of this clonotype: This may arise from a read error, as a much more abundant clone is one base away. The chain carries TRBV27 and TRBJ2-1; 9 positions match TRBD1. Germline V lookup: CDR1 MNHEY, CDR2 SMNVEV (reference sequence). The CDR3 is 16 amino acids. In DNA form, the CDR3 reads TGTGCCTGCAGTTTTAGGGGACAGGGACCCTACAATGAGCAGTTCTTC. As protein: CACSFRGQGPYNEQFF.

This rearrangement joins TRBV7-9 to TRBJ1-1, with D perhaps matching TRBD1 (6 bases). V lost 5 bases and J 7 bases, leaving 14 bases between the germline ends. Germline V gene sequence: CDR1 SEHNR, CDR2 FQNEAQ (reference sequence). CDR3 size: 13 residues. CDR3 coding DNA: TGTGCCAGCAGCCAACAGGGCTGGAATGAAGCTTTCTTT. Its translation: CASSQQGWNEAFF.

This clonotype occurred many times. The J gene is TRBJ1-4, the V gene TRBV6-1; possibly TRBD1 for D (5 bases). V lost 6 bases to trimming and J lost 10 bases, with 12 bases between them. The CDR3 extends over 12 amino acids. Per germline, CDR1 MNHNS and CDR2 SASEGT. CDR3 in amino acids: CASSKDTIKLFF. The DNA of the CDR3 is TGTGCCAGCAGCAAGGACACAATAAAACTGTTTTTT.

The rearrangement links TRBV20-1 to TRBJ1-3, with TRBD1 identical over 8 bases. Germline lookup yields CDR1 DFQATT and CDR2 SNEGSKA (reference sequence). The CDR3 length is 13 residues. J was trimmed by 2 bases and V by 5 bases; bases with no gene match: 2. This CDR3 reads CSAGQGAGNTIYF. CDR3 coding DNA: TGCAGTGCTGGACAGGGTGCTGGAAACACCATATATTTT.

This clonotype was detected a few times. V gene TRBV7-2 combines with J gene TRBJ1-1; 7 nucleotides line up with TRBD1. Germline V gives CDR1 SGHTA, CDR2 FQGNSA. V lost 5 bases to trimming and J lost 3 bases; unmatched junction nucleotides: 6. The CDR3 covers 14 residues. The CDR3 sequence is CASSVTGLDTEAFF. The CDR3 region has the DNA TGTGCCAGCAGCGTGACAGGGCTAGACACTGAAGCTTTCTTT. Full variable domain (missing parts from reference TRBV7-2 and TRBJ1-1): GAGVSQSPSNKVTEKGKDVELRCDPISGHTALYWYRQSLGQGLEFLIYFQGNSAPDKSGLPSDRFSAERTGGSVSTLTIQRTQQEDSAVYLCASSVTGLDTEAFFGQGTRLTVV.

The CDR3 loop reads CAWSVTSHGYTF. The CDR3 nucleotides read TGTGCCTGGAGTGTGACCAGCCATGGCTACACCTTC. The genes are TRBV30 and TRBJ1-2, with no clear D. Germline CDR1 GTSNPN, CDR2 SVGIG (reference sequence). The V end lost 0 bases, the J end lost 6 bases, and 8 bases lay between the germline ends. CDR3 length: 12 residues.

This clonotype was seen at least ten times. The chain links TRBV7-9 to TRBJ2-3; D unresolved. From germline, CDR1 is SEHNR and CDR2 FQNEAQ (reference sequence). CDR3 length: 14 residues. Trimming shortened V by 2 bases and J by 2 bases, and 8 bases separated the two germline ends. The CDR3 region has the DNA TGTGCCAGCAGCTTAAGGCTTGACACAGATACGCAGTATTTT. This gives the protein CASSLRLDTDTQYF.